Below are 29 T cell receptor beta chains sequenced from a single sample in a study of blood T cell repertoires in COVID-19. The protocol was immunoSEQ multiplex PCR, while the TCRdb copy is restricted to in-frame clones and leaves out a portion. The sample lists about 150,000 clones; about four fifths were seen once. The sample consisted of peripheral blood. All receptors derive from a man between 65 and 85 years old with active or convalescent COVID-19.

The chain links TRBV15 to TRBJ2-7; TRBD2 matches at 11 bases. Germline assignment: CDR1 LNHNV and CDR2 YYDKDF (reference sequence). This CDR3 comprises 16 residues. Losses at the gene ends were 1 base for V and 3 bases for J; bases not matched to a gene: 5. CDR3 in amino acids: CATSRGGTSGNYEQYF. CDR3 sequence (DNA): TGTGCCACCAGCAGAGGAGGGACTAGCGGAAACTACGAGCAGTACTTC.

J is TRBJ2-5 and V is TRBV19; the match to TRBD2 covers 11 bases. V was pared by 6 bases and J by 0 bases, with 3 bases of the junction left unmatched. The length of the CDR3 is 15 residues. Germline-derived CDR1 and CDR2 are LNHDA and SQIVND (reference sequence). This CDR3 is CASRTSGEDQETQYF. In nucleotides, the CDR3 is TGTGCCAGTAGGACTAGCGGGGAAGACCAAGAGACCCAGTACTTC. Supplemented by reference TRBV19 and TRBJ2-5, the full variable domain reads DGGITQSPKYLFRKEGQNVTLSCEQNLNHDAMYWYRQDPGQGLRLIYYSQIVNDFQKGDIAEGYSVSREKKESFPLTVTSAQKNPTAFYLCASRTSGEDQETQYFGPGTRLLVL.

The V gene is TRBV30, the J gene TRBJ1-4, with D unresolved. V was clipped by 0 bases and J by 8 bases, with 7 bases between them. The CDR3 consists of 12 residues. The V gene's germline CDR1 is GTSNPN and CDR2 SVGIG (reference sequence). CDR3 residues: CAWSVGREKLFF. The CDR3 DNA reads as TGTGCCTGGAGTGTGGGGAGAGAAAAACTGTTTTTT.

The chain uses TRBV19 and TRBJ1-1, with D perhaps TRBD1 (5 bases). The CDR3 is made up of 13 amino acids. V lost 7 bases and J lost 3, with 12 bases in between. Germline V lookup: CDR1 LNHDA, CDR2 SQIVND (reference sequence). CDR3 sequence (DNA): TGTGCCAGTAAGTGGCAACAGGACACTGAAGCTTTCTTT. It specifies CASKWQQDTEAFF.

CDR3 sequence: CAWSAGTGGTNTQYF. For the CDR3, the DNA is TGTGCCTGGAGTGCCGGGACAGGGGGAACAAATACGCAGTATTTT. This chain joins TRBV30 and TRBJ2-3, with TRBD1 matching over 11 bases. Germline V CDR1 and CDR2: GTSNPN, SVGIG (reference sequence). With 1 base clipped from V and 7 bases from J, the junction kept 7 bases outside the gene matches. CDR3 length: 15 residues.

The chain links TRBV7-2 to TRBJ1-2; D might be TRBD1 (6 bases). The length of the CDR3 is 15 residues. Trimming pared 5 bases from V and 1 base from J, leaving 14 bases between. Per the germline V gene, CDR1 is SGHTA and CDR2 is FQGNSA. In DNA, the CDR3 is TGTGCCAGCAGCCCCAACGGACAGCTTAACTATGGCTACACCTTC. The encoded protein is CASSPNGQLNYGYTF.

The chain has TRBV5-8 and TRBJ2-5; D possibly corresponds to TRBD1 (6 bases). The CDR3 consists of 13 residues. The V gene lost 4 bases and the J gene lost 5 bases, with 12 bases spanning the gap. The V gene's germline CDR1 is SGHTS and CDR2 YDEGEE. The CDR3 sequence: CASSIQGWETQYF. For the CDR3, the DNA is TGTGCCAGCAGCATACAGGGATGGGAGACCCAGTACTTC.

Ten or more counts support this clone. V is TRBV6-5 and J is TRBJ1-2; D uncertain. The CDR3 spans 12 residues. Germline V gives CDR1 MNHEY, CDR2 SVGAGI. V was trimmed by 4 bases and J by 4 bases, leaving 7 bases between them. The CDR3 DNA reads as TGTGCCAGCAGTTCGGGTGTCTATGGCTACACCTTC. Protein sequence: CASSSGVYGYTF.

The chain employs TRBV10-1 and TRBJ2-3; TRBD1 agrees at 7 bases. CDR3 length: 16 amino acids. V shed 0 bases and J 4 bases; nucleotides not matched to a gene: 7. Germline lookup yields CDR1 WNHNN and CDR2 SYGVQD (reference sequence). As DNA, the CDR3 is TGCGCCAGCAGTGAGTCGATGGCAGGGGGACCAGATACGCAGTATTTT. The encoded protein is CASSESMAGGPDTQYF.

The chain combines TRBV28 with TRBJ1-5; D is undetermined. The germline V and J ends were trimmed by 2 bases and 9 bases, with 8 bases remaining between them. CDR1 and CDR2 from the germline V gene are MDHEN and SYDVKM. The CDR3 totals 12 residues. CDR3 in DNA: TGTGCCAGCAGTTTACCGGGTGGGCCCCAGCATTTT. Translated, it gives CASSLPGGPQHF.

The chain is built from TRBV7-2 and TRBJ2-7; tentatively, D is TRBD2 (6 bases). CDR1 and CDR2 (germline): SGHTA, FQGNSA. The CDR3 loop spans 16 amino acids. V lost 5 bases to trimming and J lost 2 bases, with 19 bases between them. The CDR3 DNA is TGTGCCAGCAGCAAGGTGGAGGGAGATCCCCCCTACGAGCAGTACTTC. Protein sequence: CASSKVEGDPPYEQYF.

This chain joins TRBV7-8 and TRBJ1-5; D might be TRBD1 (6 bases). The V gene's germline CDR1 is SGHVS and CDR2 FQNEAQ. The CDR3 loop spans 18 amino acids. Trimming removed 2 bases at V and 2 bases at J, with 19 bases between. CDR3 amino acids: CASSLSGGGRRGNQPQHF. The CDR3 DNA reads TGTGCCAGCAGCTTAAGCGGCGGGGGCAGGAGAGGCAATCAGCCCCAGCATTTT.

CDR3 in amino acids: CASTPQERYYGYTF. CDR3 sequence (DNA): TGTGCCAGCACCCCCCAGGAACGCTACTATGGCTACACCTTC. This sequence joins TRBV28 and TRBJ1-2, with unresolved D. The CDR3 is made up of 14 amino acids. CDR1 and CDR2 from the germline V gene are MDHEN and SYDVKM. Trimming stripped 7 bases from V and 3 bases from J, with 15 bases between.

The chain is built from TRBV2 and TRBJ2-7, with 8 positions matching TRBD2. CDR3 length equals 16 residues. Germline CDR1 and CDR2: SNHLY and FYNNEI. V shed 2 bases, J shed 3 bases, and the junction held 9 bases outside the gene matches. CDR3 sequence (DNA): TGTGCCAGCAGTGAAAGTTCTCGGGAGGGCCTCTACGAGCAGTACTTC. The encoded protein is CASSESSREGLYEQYF.

The chain combines TRBV18 with TRBJ1-1; tentatively, D is TRBD1 (5 bases). CDR1 and CDR2 from the germline V gene are KGHSH and LQKENI. V was pared by 2 bases and J by 6 bases, with 13 bases between. The CDR3 is 14 amino acids. The CDR3 DNA sequence: TGTGCCAGCTCACCATTCAGGGAAGGGCCTGAAGCTTTCTTT. Protein product: CASSPFREGPEAFF.

About this clone: The identical CDR3 is also encoded by other nucleotide sequences in the sample. The chain recombines TRBV18 with TRBJ1-6; D may be TRBD1 (5 bases). The V and J ends lost 1 base and 7 bases respectively, with 8 bases between them. Germline values: CDR1 KGHSH, CDR2 LQKENI. This CDR3 comprises 14 residues. The CDR3 DNA reads TGTGCCAGCTCACCACTGGACACAAATTCACCCCTCCACTTT. Translated: CASSPLDTNSPLHF.

The chain combines TRBV18 with TRBJ2-3; 7 nucleotides match TRBD2. Trimming cost V 6 bases and J 2 bases; bases outside gene matches: 5. Per germline, CDR1 KGHSH and CDR2 LQKENI. CDR3 size: 14 residues. The DNA for the CDR3 is TGTGCCAGCTCTCGACTAGCCTACACAGATACGCAGTATTTT. Translated, it gives CASSRLAYTDTQYF. The full variable domain, in which reference TRBV18 and TRBJ2-3 provide the parts outside the CDR3, is NAGVMQNPRHLVRRRGQEARLRCSPMKGHSHVYWYRQLPEEGLKFMVYLQKENIIDESGMPKERFSAEFPKEGPSILRIQQVVRGDSAAYFCASSRLAYTDTQYFGPGTRLTVL.

The V and J genes are TRBV7-2 and TRBJ2-5; D is perhaps TRBD2 (5 bases). The germline gives CDR1 SGHTA, CDR2 FQGNSA. The CDR3 covers 16 residues. Trimming pared 1 base from V and 2 bases from J, leaving 14 bases between. CDR3 in amino acids: CASSLDVSSRQETQYF. The CDR3 coding sequence is TGTGCCAGCAGCTTAGATGTGTCTAGCAGACAAGAGACCCAGTACTTC.

This chain uses TRBV4-1 with TRBJ1-4, with a possible D match to TRBD1 (5 bases). The germline CDR1 and CDR2 sequences are MGHRA and YSYEKL. CDR3 length equals 15 residues. The germline V and J ends were trimmed by 2 bases and 3 bases, with 10 bases remaining between them. CDR3 protein: CASSQRGMANEKLFF. The CDR3 bases are TGCGCCAGCAGCCAACGGGGGATGGCTAATGAAAAACTGTTTTTT.

J is TRBJ2-5 and V is TRBV12-3 or TRBV12-4; 10 nucleotides agree with TRBD2. This CDR3 has 13 amino acids. The J segment lost 5 bases and the V segment lost 5 bases, leaving 2 bases of the junction unmatched. The DNA for the CDR3 is TGTGCCAGCAGTGGGGGACTAGCGGAGACCCAGTACTTC. It translates to CASSGGLAETQYF.

The rearrangement uses TRBV11-2 and TRBJ1-2; 8 bases match TRBD1. There are 15 residues in the CDR3. V shed 5 bases and J 3 bases; nucleotides not matched to a gene: 8. Germline V gene data show CDR1 as SGHAT and CDR2 as FQNNGV. The CDR3 here is CASSRRQGLDYGYTF. The CDR3 DNA reads TGTGCCAGCAGCCGCCGACAGGGGCTTGACTATGGCTACACCTTC.

The chain combines TRBV9 with TRBJ1-4; the D is unclear. This CDR3 has 11 residues. Germline V gene lookup returns CDR1 SGDLS and CDR2 YYNGEE. V gave up 5 bases and J gave up 15 bases, with 14 bases separating them. The CDR3 bases are TGTGCCAGCAGACGGTCTCTCGGGGTGTTTTTT. This translates into CASRRSLGVFF.

The chain is built from TRBV6-1 and TRBJ1-2; tentative D call: TRBD1 (6 bases). CDR3 length: 16 amino acids. From germline, CDR1 is MNHNS and CDR2 SASEGT. V lost 0 bases to trimming and J lost 0 bases, with 11 bases between them. The chain's CDR3 is CASSEAGQRTNYGYTF. CDR3 nucleotides: TGTGCCAGCAGTGAAGCCGGACAGAGGACTAACTATGGCTACACCTTC.

The chain carries TRBV5-1 and TRBJ2-5; 9 bases are shared with TRBD1. CDR3 length: 16 residues. From germline, CDR1 is SGHRS and CDR2 YFSETQ. The J segment lost 1 base and the V segment lost 0 bases, leaving 4 bases of the junction unmatched. In nucleotides, the CDR3 is TGCGCCAGCAGCTTGGGCGGGACAGGGAGCCAAGAGACCCAGTACTTC. Its translation is CASSLGGTGSQETQYF. The complete variable domain, with remaining parts taken from reference TRBV5-1 and TRBJ2-5, reads KAGVTQTPRYLIKTRGQQVTLSCSPISGHRSVSWYQQTPGQGLQFLFEYFSETQRNKGNFPGRFSGRQFSNSRSEMNVSTLELGDSALYLCASSLGGTGSQETQYFGPGTRLLVL.

This chain links TRBV24-1 with TRBJ1-2; weak D call: TRBD1 (6 bases). V gave up 4 bases and J gave up 4 bases, with 6 bases separating them. This CDR3 spans 12 amino acids. Germline V gene data show CDR1 as KGHDR and CDR2 as SFDVKD. Written as DNA, the CDR3 is TGTGCCACCAGTGAGGACAGCTATGGCTACACCTTC. Translating gives CATSEDSYGYTF.

V usage is TRBV19 and J usage is TRBJ2-2; D not resolved. Germline V lookup: CDR1 LNHDA, CDR2 SQIVND (reference sequence). The V end was cut by 5 bases, the J end by 4 bases, with 5 bases between. This CDR3 is built from 12 residues. The chain's CDR3 is CASSGRTGELFF. The CDR3 DNA sequence: TGTGCCAGTAGTGGGCGCACCGGGGAGCTGTTTTTT.

The gene calls are TRBV5-5 and TRBJ1-5; D possibly corresponds to TRBD1 (5 bases). Germline V gene sequence: CDR1 SGHKS, CDR2 YYEKEE (reference sequence). With 0 bases removed from V and 8 bases from J, the gap between germline ends came to 15 bases. The length of the CDR3 is 15 residues. CDR3 sequence (DNA): TGTGCCAGCAGCTTGGGGGGCGGCAGGGCAGAGCCCCAGCATTTT. This sequence encodes CASSLGGGRAEPQHF.

This clone came up a few times. The chain is built from TRBV11-2 and TRBJ2-3, with D possibly being TRBD1 (5 bases). Trimming removed 5 bases at V and 0 bases at J, with 12 bases between. The CDR3 has 15 amino acids. CDR1 is SGHAT and CDR2 is FQNNGV in the germline V gene. This CDR3 reads CASSRQSISTDTQYF. DNA of the CDR3: TGTGCCAGCAGCCGACAGAGTATAAGCACAGATACGCAGTATTTT.

This clone was recorded a few times. The chain combines TRBV5-4 with TRBJ2-7, with 7 nucleotides matching TRBD1. Trimming took 4 bases from V and 3 from J; bases not matched to a gene: 10. Germline V gene lookup returns CDR1 SGHNT and CDR2 YYREEE (reference sequence). The CDR3 totals 15 residues. The DNA for the CDR3 is TGTGCCAGCAGCATAAACAGGGGACAAGGCTACGAGCAGTACTTC. Amino acids: CASSINRGQGYEQYF. The whole variable domain, filled in from reference TRBV5-4 and TRBJ2-7, reads ETGVTQSPTHLIKTRGQQVTLRCSSQSGHNTVSWYQQALGQGPQFIFQYYREEENGRGNFPPRFSGLQFPNYSSELNVNALELDDSALYLCASSINRGQGYEQYFGPGTRLTVT.